The present entry profiles one TCR beta chain with its context. This clone was counted many times. Its antigen target is currently unknown. The read gets to within 3 residues of the CDR3 end, and the germline J gene fills in the rest. CVID was diagnosed by standard criteria: serum IgG, IgA and/or IgM reduced below normal range, plus specific antibody deficiency. There were 40 to 45 subjects in the CVID group (about 15 female and 30 or so male), ranging in age from roughly 9 to 65 years, with a mean age of 40. Both CVID patients and healthy controls were predominantly of Caucasian heritage. At the time of study participation, every CVID subject had been on replacement immunoglobulin therapy for at least one year. When blood was collected, none of the CVID subjects were ill or on immunomodulatory or immunosuppressive medication. Heparinized peripheral whole blood samples of roughly 4.5 to 8 ml were collected from each donor. Genomic DNA from adults with common variable immune deficiency (CVID) and from healthy adult controls was the source for sequencing TCRbeta CDR3 repertoires. Diluted blood was subjected to density centrifugation over Hypaque 1077 or Ficoll-Paque for isolation of peripheral blood mononuclear cells. Genomic DNA was extracted from unsorted mononuclear cells by Qiagen column purification or by a centrifugation-based method.

V loses 1 base, J loses 5 bases, and the germline ends lie 8 bases apart. The CDR3 goes from the cysteine to the phenylalanine over 13 residues. The DNA has 30 bases, all within the CDR3, and is read from base 1. The germline V gene specifies SGHTA as CDR1 and FQGNSA as CDR2. The data were obtained in a study of T cell clonality in common variable immunodeficiency (dated by TCRdb to between 2015 and 2016). The paper's findings and limits, for the study overall: Fewer deletions and N-nucleotide insertions were reportedly observed in CVID TCRbeta sequences, and highly modified clones with 13 or more V deletions were reportedly absent from CVID TCRbeta sequences. Despite equal DNA input, controls averaged approximately 77,000 unique sequences per sample versus about 31,547 in CVID samples. Increased TCRbeta clonality was found in CVID subjects compared with healthy controls (t-test p = 0.018), with the increase being most characteristic of about a third of subjects. Fewer TCRbeta clones were shared among CVID subjects than among healthy controls (p < 0.0001). Differences among patients in the CVID cohort limited the correlations between repertoire features and clinical complications. It was noted by the authors that sequencing of the repertoires of T cell subpopulations would be needed to clarify the cause of the increased clonality in CVID.

CVID samples and control samples contributed equivalent amounts of genomic DNA as sequencing input. For every sample, a 60 bp segment covering the rearranged TCRbeta CDR3 region was amplified and then sequenced. The immunoSEQ assay, a bias-corrected multiplex PCR with high-throughput sequencing, was employed for TCRbeta amplification. The paper's data handling went like this. Every unique nucleotide sequence was considered a clone and was annotated with V, D and J genes, copy number and frequency. Sequences were labeled productive if in frame, and non-productive if out of frame or containing stop codons. As previously described, clonality was calculated on the basis of Shannon's entropy. The predicted amino acid sequences of productive clones were used to derive mean CDR3 Kyte-Doolittle hydropathy. The R hclust function was used to hierarchically cluster scaled V gene usage with Manhattan distance and complete linkage. Clone sharing by CDR3 amino acid sequence was assessed by resampling 12 repertoires per group over 100 rounds. The repertoires were screened for some 69 published EBV-specific TCRbeta sequences and 245 published CMV-specific TCRbeta sequences. After two CVID samples that produced fewer than 10,000 sequences were dropped from the analysis, around 41 CVID repertoires remained. Here the immuneACCESS table is served through TCRdb, limited to in-frame sequences with V and J called. Missing clones are a known gap in these copies; in checked studies unresolved V genes cover under half, and the rest lacks a known reason. The V and J calls and clone size are taken from that table; D and trimming were inferred from the DNA. The table for this sample lists roughly 34,000 clones, none of them counted only once. The ten top clones hold 5.5% to 7% of the sample.

The sequence was obtained from a human donor with common variable immunodeficiency. The sample consisted of peripheral blood mononuclear cells. In this chain, TRBV7-2 is recombined with TRBJ2-5; the D gene is not confidently resolved. The CDR3 protein sequence reads: CASSLDSGETQYF. CDR3 DNA (partial): TGTGCCAGCAGCTTAGACAGTGGTGAGACC.